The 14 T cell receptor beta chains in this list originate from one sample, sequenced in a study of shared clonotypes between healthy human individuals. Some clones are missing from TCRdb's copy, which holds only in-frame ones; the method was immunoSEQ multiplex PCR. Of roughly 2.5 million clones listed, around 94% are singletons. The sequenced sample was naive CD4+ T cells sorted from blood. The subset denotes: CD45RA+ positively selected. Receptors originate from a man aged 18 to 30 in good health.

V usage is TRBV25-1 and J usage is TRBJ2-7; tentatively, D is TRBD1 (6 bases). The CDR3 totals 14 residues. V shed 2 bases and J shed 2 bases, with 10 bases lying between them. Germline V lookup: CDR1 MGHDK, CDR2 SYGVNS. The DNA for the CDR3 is TGTGCCAGCAGTGAAACACAGGGCCCCTACGAGCAGTACTTC. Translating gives CASSETQGPYEQYF.

The CDR3 region is CASSHTGVAKNIQYF. DNA for the CDR3: TGTGCCAGCAGTCACACGGGGGTAGCCAAAAACATTCAGTACTTC. This chain uses TRBV6-6 with TRBJ2-4; perhaps TRBD2 as D (6 bases). The CDR3 contains 15 residues. Germline CDR1 is MNHNY and CDR2 is SVGAGI (reference sequence). Trimming took 5 bases from V and 0 from J, leaving 11 bases between them.

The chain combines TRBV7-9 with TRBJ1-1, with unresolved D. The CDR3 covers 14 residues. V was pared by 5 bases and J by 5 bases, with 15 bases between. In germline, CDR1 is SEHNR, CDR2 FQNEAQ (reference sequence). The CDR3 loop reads CASSPVERWTEAFF. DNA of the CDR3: TGTGCCAGCAGCCCGGTTGAGAGGTGGACTGAAGCTTTCTTT.

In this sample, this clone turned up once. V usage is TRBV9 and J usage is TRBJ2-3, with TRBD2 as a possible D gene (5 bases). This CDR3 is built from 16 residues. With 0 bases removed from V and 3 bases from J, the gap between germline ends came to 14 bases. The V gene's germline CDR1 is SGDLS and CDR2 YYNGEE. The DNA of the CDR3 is TGTGCCAGCAGCGTAGCCCCCTCGCCGGGGACAGATACGCAGTATTTT. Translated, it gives CASSVAPSPGTDTQYF.

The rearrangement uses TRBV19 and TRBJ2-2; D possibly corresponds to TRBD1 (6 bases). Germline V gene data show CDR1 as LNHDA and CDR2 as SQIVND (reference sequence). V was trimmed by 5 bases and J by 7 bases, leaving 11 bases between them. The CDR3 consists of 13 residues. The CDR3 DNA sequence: TGTGCCAGTAGTCAGGGGTCAAGCGGGGAGCTGTTTTTT. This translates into CASSQGSSGELFF.

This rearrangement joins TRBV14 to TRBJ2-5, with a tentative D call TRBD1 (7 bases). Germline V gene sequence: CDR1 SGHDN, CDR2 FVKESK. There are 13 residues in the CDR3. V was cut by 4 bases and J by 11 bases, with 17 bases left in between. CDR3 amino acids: CASSPQGGSAQYF. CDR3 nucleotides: TGTGCCAGCAGCCCCCAGGGGGGTTCAGCGCAGTACTTC.

CDR3 bases: TGCGCCAGCAGCTTAGCTGTGGTGGGGGCCTACAATGAGCAGTTCTTC. It codes for CASSLAVVGAYNEQFF. The genes are TRBV5-1 and TRBJ2-1; D possibly matches TRBD1 or TRBD2 (5 bases each). This CDR3 comprises 16 residues. The V gene's germline CDR1 is SGHRS and CDR2 YFSETQ. V gave up 2 bases and J gave up 2 bases, with 14 bases separating them.

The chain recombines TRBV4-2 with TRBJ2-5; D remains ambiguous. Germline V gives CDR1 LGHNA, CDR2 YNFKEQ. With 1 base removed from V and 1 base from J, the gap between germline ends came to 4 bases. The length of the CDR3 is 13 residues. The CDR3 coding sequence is TGTGCCAGCAGCCAAGGAGGCCAAGAGACCCAGTACTTC. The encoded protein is CASSQGGQETQYF.

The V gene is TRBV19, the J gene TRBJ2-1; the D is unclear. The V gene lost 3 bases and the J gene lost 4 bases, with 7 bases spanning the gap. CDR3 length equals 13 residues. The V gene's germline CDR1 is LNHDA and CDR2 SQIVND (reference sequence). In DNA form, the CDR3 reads TGTGCCAGTAGTATCCTTGGATACAATGAGCAGTTCTTC. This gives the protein CASSILGYNEQFF.

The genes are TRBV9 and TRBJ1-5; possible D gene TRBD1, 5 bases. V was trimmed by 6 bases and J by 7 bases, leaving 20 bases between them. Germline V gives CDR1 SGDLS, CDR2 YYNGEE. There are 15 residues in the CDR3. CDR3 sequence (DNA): TGTGCCAGCAACCGGAGGGGTGAATGGATGCAGCCCCAGCATTTT. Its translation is CASNRRGEWMQPQHF.

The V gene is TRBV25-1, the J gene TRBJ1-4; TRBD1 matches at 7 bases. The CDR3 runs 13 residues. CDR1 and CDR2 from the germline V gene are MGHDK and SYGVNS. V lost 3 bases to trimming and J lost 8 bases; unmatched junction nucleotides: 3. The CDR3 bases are TGTGCCAGCAGTGACAGGGGGAGCGAAAAACTGTTTTTT. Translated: CASSDRGSEKLFF.

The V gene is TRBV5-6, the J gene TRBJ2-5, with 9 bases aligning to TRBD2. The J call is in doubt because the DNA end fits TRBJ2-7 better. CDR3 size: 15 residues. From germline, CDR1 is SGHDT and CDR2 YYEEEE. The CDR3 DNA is TGTGCCAGCAGCTTGAGCGGGAGGCTCTCCTACGAGCAGTACTTC. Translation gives CASSLSGRLSYEQYF.

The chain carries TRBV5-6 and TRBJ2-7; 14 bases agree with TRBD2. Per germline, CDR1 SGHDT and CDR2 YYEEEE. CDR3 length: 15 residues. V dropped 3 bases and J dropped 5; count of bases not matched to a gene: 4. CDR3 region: CASSSPGLAGDEQYF. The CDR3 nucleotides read TGTGCCAGCAGCTCCCCGGGACTAGCGGGAGACGAGCAGTACTTC.

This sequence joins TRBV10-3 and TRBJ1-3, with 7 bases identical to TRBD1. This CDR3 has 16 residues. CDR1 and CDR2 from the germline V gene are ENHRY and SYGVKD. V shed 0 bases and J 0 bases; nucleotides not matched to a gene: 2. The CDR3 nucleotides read TGTGCCATCAGTGAGTCGGACAGGAACTCTGGAAACACCATATATTTT. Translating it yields CAISESDRNSGNTIYF.